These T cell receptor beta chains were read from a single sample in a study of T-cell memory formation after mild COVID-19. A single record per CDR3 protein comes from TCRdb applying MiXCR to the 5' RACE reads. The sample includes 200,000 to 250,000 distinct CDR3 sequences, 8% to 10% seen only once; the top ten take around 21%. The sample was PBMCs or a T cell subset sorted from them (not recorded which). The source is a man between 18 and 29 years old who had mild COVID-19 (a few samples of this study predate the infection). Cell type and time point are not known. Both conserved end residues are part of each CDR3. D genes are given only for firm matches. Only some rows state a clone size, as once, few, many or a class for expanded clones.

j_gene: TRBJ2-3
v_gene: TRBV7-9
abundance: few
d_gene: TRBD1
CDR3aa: CASSLLGQGMADTQYF
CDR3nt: TGTGCCAGCAGCTTACTGGGACAGGGGATGGCAGATACGCAGTATTTT

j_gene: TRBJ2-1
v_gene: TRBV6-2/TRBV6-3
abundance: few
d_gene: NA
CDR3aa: CASSYPIAEQFF
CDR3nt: TGTGCCAGCAGTTATCCCATCGCTGAGCAGTTCTTC

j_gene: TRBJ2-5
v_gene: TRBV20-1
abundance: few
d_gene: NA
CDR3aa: CSARIDSPETQYF
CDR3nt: TGCAGTGCTAGGATCGACAGCCCTGAGACCCAGTACTTC

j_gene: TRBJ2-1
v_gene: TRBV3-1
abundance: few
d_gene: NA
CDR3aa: CASSQRTENNEQFF
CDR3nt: TGTGCCAGCAGCCAACGGACAGAAAACAATGAGCAGTTCTTC

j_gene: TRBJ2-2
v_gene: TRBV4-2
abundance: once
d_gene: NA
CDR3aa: CASSQDSRTEYTGELFF
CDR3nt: TGTGCCAGCAGCCAAGATTCTCGGACAGAATATACCGGGGAGCTGTTTTTT

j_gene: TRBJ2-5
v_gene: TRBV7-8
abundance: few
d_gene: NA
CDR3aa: CASSLVPQIAQETQYF
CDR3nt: TGTGCCAGCAGCTTAGTTCCCCAAATAGCCCAAGAGACCCAGTACTTC

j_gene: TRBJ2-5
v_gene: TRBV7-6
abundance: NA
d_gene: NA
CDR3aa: CASSPRRWSPETQYF
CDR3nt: TGTGCCAGCAGCCCTAGACGATGGTCTCCGGAGACCCAGTACTTC

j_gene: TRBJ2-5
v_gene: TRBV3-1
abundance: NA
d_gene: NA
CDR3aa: CASSSVGGAETQYF
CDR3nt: TGTGCCAGCAGCTCCGTCGGGGGTGCAGAGACCCAGTACTTC

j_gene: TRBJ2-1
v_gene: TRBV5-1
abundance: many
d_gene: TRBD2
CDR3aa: CASSLGMRGGLNEQFF
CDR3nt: TGCGCCAGCAGCTTGGGTATGCGGGGGGGCCTCAATGAGCAGTTCTTC

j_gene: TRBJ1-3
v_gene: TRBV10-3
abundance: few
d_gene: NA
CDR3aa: CAIGQHISGNTIYF
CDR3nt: TGTGCCATCGGACAGCATATCTCTGGAAACACCATATATTTT

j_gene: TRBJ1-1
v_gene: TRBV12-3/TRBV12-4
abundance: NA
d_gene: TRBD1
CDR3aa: CASSLPPQGDTEAFF
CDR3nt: TGTGCCAGCAGTTTGCCTCCGCAGGGGGACACTGAAGCTTTCTTT

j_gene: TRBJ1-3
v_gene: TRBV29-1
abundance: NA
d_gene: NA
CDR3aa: CSGRTVGNTIYF
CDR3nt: TGCAGCGGACGGACGGTGGGAAACACCATATATTTT

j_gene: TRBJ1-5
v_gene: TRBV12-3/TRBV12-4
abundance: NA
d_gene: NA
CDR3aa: CASNLQGFNQPQHF
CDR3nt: TGTGCCAGCAATCTACAGGGTTTCAATCAGCCCCAGCATTTT

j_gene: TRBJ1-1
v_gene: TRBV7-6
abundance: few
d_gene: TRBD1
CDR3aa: CASSFHRGEAFF
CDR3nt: TGTGCCAGCAGCTTCCACAGGGGTGAAGCTTTCTTT

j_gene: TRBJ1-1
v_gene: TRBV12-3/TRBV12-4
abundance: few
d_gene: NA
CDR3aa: CASSLRGGWTEAFF
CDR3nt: TGTGCCAGCAGTCTCCGGGGGGGTTGGACTGAAGCTTTCTTT

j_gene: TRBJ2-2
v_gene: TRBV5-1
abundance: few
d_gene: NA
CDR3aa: CASSPDARNGELFF
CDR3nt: TGCGCCAGCAGCCCGGACGCGAGGAACGGGGAGCTGTTTTTT

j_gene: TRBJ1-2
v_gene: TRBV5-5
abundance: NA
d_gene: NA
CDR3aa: CASRGVNSYGYTF
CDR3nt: TGTGCCAGCAGAGGGGTAAACAGCTATGGCTACACCTTC

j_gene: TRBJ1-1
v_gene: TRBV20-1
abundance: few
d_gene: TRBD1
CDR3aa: CSARRQGWGDTEAFF
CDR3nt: TGCAGTGCTAGACGACAGGGATGGGGGGACACTGAAGCTTTCTTT

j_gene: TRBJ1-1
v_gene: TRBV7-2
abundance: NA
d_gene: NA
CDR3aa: CASSLGSVVMNTEAFF
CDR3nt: TGTGCCAGCAGCTTAGGATCGGTAGTCATGAACACTGAAGCTTTCTTT

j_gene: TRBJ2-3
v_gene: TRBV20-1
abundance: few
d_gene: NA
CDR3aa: CSARAVGNTDTQYF
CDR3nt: TGCAGTGCTAGGGCAGTGGGGAACACAGATACGCAGTATTTT